The 17 T cell receptor beta chains in this list originate from one sample, sequenced in a study of shared clonotypes between healthy human individuals. TCRdb keeps only in-frame clones here, not all; method: immunoSEQ multiplex PCR. The sample has approximately 1,500,000 clones, under 99% seen once. Sequencing used naive CD4+ T cells sorted from blood. Subset indicated: CD45RA+ positively selected. These receptors all come from a man between 25 and 39 years old in good health.

This clone was seen only once. The rearrangement joins TRBV27 to TRBJ1-2; no firm D call. The V end lost 5 bases, the J end lost 8 bases, and 12 bases lay between the germline ends. CDR1 is MNHEY, CDR2 SMNVEV, per germline (reference sequence). This CDR3 region has 12 residues. The DNA of the CDR3 is TGTGCCAGCAGTGGTAGGGTTGGGGGCTACACCTTC. Its protein is CASSGRVGGYTF.

V gene TRBV28 combines with J gene TRBJ2-1, with D perhaps assigned TRBD1 or TRBD2 (5 bases each). V lost 7 bases and J lost 6, with 19 bases in between. Germline V gene sequence: CDR1 MDHEN, CDR2 SYDVKM. The length of the CDR3 is 15 residues. In DNA form, the CDR3 reads TGTGCCAGCACGGCTCAGAGGGGTTCGATCAATGAGCAGTTCTTC. Protein: CASTAQRGSINEQFF.

This rearrangement joins TRBV9 to TRBJ1-3, with a tentative D call TRBD1 (6 bases). The germline V and J ends were trimmed by 4 bases and 2 bases, with 16 bases remaining between them. This CDR3 is 16 amino acids long. Looked up from germline, CDR1 is SGDLS and CDR2 is YYNGEE. The CDR3 DNA reads as TGTGCCAGCAGCCATCAGTCAGGGGACCCTGGAAACACCATATATTTT. Its protein product is CASSHQSGDPGNTIYF.

The V gene is TRBV19, the J gene TRBJ1-5, with D possibly TRBD1 on 6 matching bases. This CDR3 contains 15 residues. V was clipped by 4 bases and J by 1 base, with 11 bases between them. CDR1 is LNHDA, CDR2 SQIVND, per germline (reference sequence). The CDR3 DNA sequence: TGTGCCAGTAGTACCCACAGGGTCAGCAATCAGCCCCAGCATTTT. This gives the protein CASSTHRVSNQPQHF.

The genes are TRBV7-8 and TRBJ2-1; 10 bases agree with TRBD2. In germline, CDR1 is SGHVS, CDR2 FQNEAQ. The length of the CDR3 is 15 residues. Trimming cost V 5 bases and J 7 bases; bases outside gene matches: 8. In DNA, the CDR3 is TGTGCCAGCAGCCCCCTAGCGGGAGCCGGTAATGAGCAGTTCTTC. This codes for CASSPLAGAGNEQFF. The full variable domain, with the rest looked up from reference TRBV7-8 and TRBJ2-1, is GAGVSQSPRYKVAKRGQDVALRCDPISGHVSLFWYQQALGQGPEFLTYFQNEAQLDKSGLPSDRFFAERPEGSVSTLKIQRTQQEDSAVYLCASSPLAGAGNEQFFGPGTRLTVL.

This clone was found once. This sequence joins TRBV5-1 and TRBJ2-1; 7 bases are a match to TRBD2. The CDR3 consists of 15 residues. The V gene end was trimmed by 7 bases and the J gene end by 13 bases; junction bases not matched to a gene: 20. Germline assignment: CDR1 SGHRS and CDR2 YFSETQ. The CDR3 sequence: CASSPGGGDWEGQFF. DNA of the CDR3: TGCGCCAGCTCTCCTGGTGGGGGTGATTGGGAGGGCCAGTTCTTC.

The chain recombines TRBV5-6 with TRBJ2-7; TRBD1 matches 7 bases. Germline V lookup: CDR1 SGHDT, CDR2 YYEEEE. The CDR3 is made up of 13 amino acids. V trimming: 1 base; J trimming: 7 bases; junction bases outside the gene matches: 5. This CDR3 is CASSLTGVGEQYF. The CDR3 DNA is TGTGCCAGCAGCTTGACAGGGGTGGGTGAGCAGTACTTC.

The chain employs TRBV30 and TRBJ1-4; D uncertain. The germline V gene has CDR1 GTSNPN and CDR2 SVGIG (reference sequence). This CDR3 is 17 amino acids long. The V end was cut by 8 bases, the J end by 8 bases, with 30 bases between. In DNA form, the CDR3 reads TGTGCCCTCGTTGGGCCGTACGACCGAGCGACGGAAGAAAAACTGTTTTTT. It specifies CALVGPYDRATEEKLFF.

The rearrangement uses TRBV25-1 and TRBJ2-7, with 8 bases fitting TRBD1. The CDR3 is 14 residues long. The germline CDR1 and CDR2 sequences are MGHDK and SYGVNS. Trimming cost V 4 bases and J 6 bases; bases outside gene matches: 8. As DNA, the CDR3 is TGTGCCAGCAGTGCCCGGACAGGGTCCGGCGAGCAGTACTTC. It translates to CASSARTGSGEQYF.

The CDR3 region has the DNA TGTGCCAGCAGTGAACTCTCTACTAAAGAGACCCAGTACTTC. It translates to CASSELSTKETQYF. V usage is TRBV2 and J usage is TRBJ2-5; unclear D gene. The CDR3 length is 14 residues. Germline V gene lookup returns CDR1 SNHLY and CDR2 FYNNEI. The V and J ends lost 2 bases and 3 bases respectively, with 10 bases between them.

On this clone itself: The sample has other DNA sequences that encode this CDR3 too. The CDR3 loop reads CASSPLTGNTGELFF. The CDR3 bases are TGTGCCAGCTCACCCCTGACAGGGAACACCGGGGAGCTGTTTTTT. V and J are TRBV18 and TRBJ2-2, with D possibly being TRBD1 (6 bases). The germline gives CDR1 KGHSH, CDR2 LQKENI. The CDR3 totals 15 residues. V lost 3 bases and J 1 base, leaving 9 bases between the germline ends.

The chain is built from TRBV27 and TRBJ2-7; D call uncertain. Germline V CDR1 and CDR2: MNHEY, SMNVEV (reference sequence). V lost 7 bases to trimming and J lost 3 bases, with 10 bases between them. CDR3 length: 12 amino acids. DNA of the CDR3: TGTGCCAGCAAGAAGGTGGGCTACGAGCAGTACTTC. This sequence encodes CASKKVGYEQYF.

The V call is TRBV7-2, the J call TRBJ1-1; tentatively, D is TRBD1 (5 bases). V shed 1 base and J shed 4 bases, with 13 bases lying between them. In germline, CDR1 is SGHTA, CDR2 FQGNSA. This CDR3 has 15 residues. This CDR3 reads CASSLVGGLITEAFF. In DNA form, the CDR3 reads TGTGCCAGCAGCTTAGTGGGGGGGTTGATCACTGAAGCTTTCTTT.

On this clone: The same CDR3 can be traced to other DNA sequences in this sample. V and J are TRBV5-1 and TRBJ2-1; 11 bases align to TRBD2. The CDR3 is 15 amino acids. Germline CDR1 and CDR2: SGHRS and YFSETQ. V gave up 5 bases and J gave up 4 bases; unmatched junction bases: 5. The CDR3 protein is CASSPTSGSYNEQFF. The DNA of the CDR3 is TGCGCCAGCAGTCCTACTAGCGGGAGTTACAATGAGCAGTTCTTC.

V is TRBV5-1 and J is TRBJ2-7, with unresolved D. This CDR3 spans 14 amino acids. Trimming took 3 bases from V and 5 from J, leaving 15 bases between them. Germline V gene lookup returns CDR1 SGHRS and CDR2 YFSETQ. CDR3 region: CASSSKSSSNEQYF. For the CDR3, the DNA is TGCGCCAGCAGCTCCAAATCTTCCAGCAACGAGCAGTACTTC.

Notes on this clone: Other DNA sequences in this sample translate to the same CDR3. CDR3 in amino acids: CASSIGQSYEQYF. The CDR3 DNA is TGTGCCAGTAGTATAGGACAGTCATACGAGCAGTACTTC. The chain joins TRBV19 to TRBJ2-7; a weak D match, TRBD1 (5 bases). This CDR3 has 13 amino acids. Trimming removed 1 base at V and 4 bases at J, with 8 bases between. Looked up from germline, CDR1 is LNHDA and CDR2 is SQIVND (reference sequence).

The CDR3 sequence is CASSISGTGTHEQYF. In DNA, the CDR3 is TGTGCCAGCAGCATATCCGGGACAGGGACCCACGAGCAGTACTTC. The chain combines TRBV5-5 with TRBJ2-7, with 9 positions matching TRBD1. V lost 4 bases and J lost 5; bases outside the gene matches: 10. CDR3 size: 15 residues. The V gene's germline CDR1 is SGHKS and CDR2 YYEKEE (reference sequence).